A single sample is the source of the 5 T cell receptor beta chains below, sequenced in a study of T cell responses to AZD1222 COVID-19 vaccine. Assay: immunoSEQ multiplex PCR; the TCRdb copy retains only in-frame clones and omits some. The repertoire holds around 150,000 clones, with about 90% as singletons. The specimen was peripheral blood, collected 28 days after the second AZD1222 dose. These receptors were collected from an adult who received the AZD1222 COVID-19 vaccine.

The CDR3 region is CASSTDRVDSPLHF. In DNA, the CDR3 is TGTGCCAGCAGCACCGACAGGGTAGATTCACCCCTCCACTTT. V gene TRBV7-8 combines with J gene TRBJ1-6; 7 nucleotides match TRBD1. J lost 8 bases, V lost 5 bases, and 6 bases had no gene match. This CDR3 has 14 residues. Germline V gene sequence: CDR1 SGHVS, CDR2 FQNEAQ.

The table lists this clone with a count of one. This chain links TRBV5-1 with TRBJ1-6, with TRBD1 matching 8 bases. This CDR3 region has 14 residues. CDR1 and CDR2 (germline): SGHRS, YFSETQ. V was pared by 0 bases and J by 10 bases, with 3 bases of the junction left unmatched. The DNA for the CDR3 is TGCGCCAGCAGCTTGGGGGCAGGGGGCTCACCCCTCCACTTT. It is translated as CASSLGAGGSPLHF.

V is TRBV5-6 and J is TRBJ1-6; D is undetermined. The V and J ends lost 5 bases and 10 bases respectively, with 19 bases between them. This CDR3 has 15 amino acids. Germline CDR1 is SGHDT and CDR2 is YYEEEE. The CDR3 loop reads CASSPDWASGSPLHF. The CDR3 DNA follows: TGTGCCAGCAGTCCCGACTGGGCCTCGGGGTCACCCCTCCACTTT.

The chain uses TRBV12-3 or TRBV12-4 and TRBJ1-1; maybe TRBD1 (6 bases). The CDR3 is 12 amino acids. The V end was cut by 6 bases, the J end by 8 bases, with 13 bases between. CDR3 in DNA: TGTGCCAGCAGCCAAGACAGGCCCGAAGCTTTCTTT. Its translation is CASSQDRPEAFF.

CDR3 sequence reads: CASSQGAGEGNEQFF. In DNA, the CDR3 is TGCGCCAGCAGCCAAGGGGCGGGAGAAGGCAATGAGCAGTTCTTC. The genes are TRBV4-3 and TRBJ2-1; 7 nucleotides match TRBD2. V trimming: 1 base; J trimming: 6 bases; junction bases outside the gene matches: 6. The germline V gene encodes CDR1 LGHNA and CDR2 YSLEER. The CDR3 extends over 15 amino acids.